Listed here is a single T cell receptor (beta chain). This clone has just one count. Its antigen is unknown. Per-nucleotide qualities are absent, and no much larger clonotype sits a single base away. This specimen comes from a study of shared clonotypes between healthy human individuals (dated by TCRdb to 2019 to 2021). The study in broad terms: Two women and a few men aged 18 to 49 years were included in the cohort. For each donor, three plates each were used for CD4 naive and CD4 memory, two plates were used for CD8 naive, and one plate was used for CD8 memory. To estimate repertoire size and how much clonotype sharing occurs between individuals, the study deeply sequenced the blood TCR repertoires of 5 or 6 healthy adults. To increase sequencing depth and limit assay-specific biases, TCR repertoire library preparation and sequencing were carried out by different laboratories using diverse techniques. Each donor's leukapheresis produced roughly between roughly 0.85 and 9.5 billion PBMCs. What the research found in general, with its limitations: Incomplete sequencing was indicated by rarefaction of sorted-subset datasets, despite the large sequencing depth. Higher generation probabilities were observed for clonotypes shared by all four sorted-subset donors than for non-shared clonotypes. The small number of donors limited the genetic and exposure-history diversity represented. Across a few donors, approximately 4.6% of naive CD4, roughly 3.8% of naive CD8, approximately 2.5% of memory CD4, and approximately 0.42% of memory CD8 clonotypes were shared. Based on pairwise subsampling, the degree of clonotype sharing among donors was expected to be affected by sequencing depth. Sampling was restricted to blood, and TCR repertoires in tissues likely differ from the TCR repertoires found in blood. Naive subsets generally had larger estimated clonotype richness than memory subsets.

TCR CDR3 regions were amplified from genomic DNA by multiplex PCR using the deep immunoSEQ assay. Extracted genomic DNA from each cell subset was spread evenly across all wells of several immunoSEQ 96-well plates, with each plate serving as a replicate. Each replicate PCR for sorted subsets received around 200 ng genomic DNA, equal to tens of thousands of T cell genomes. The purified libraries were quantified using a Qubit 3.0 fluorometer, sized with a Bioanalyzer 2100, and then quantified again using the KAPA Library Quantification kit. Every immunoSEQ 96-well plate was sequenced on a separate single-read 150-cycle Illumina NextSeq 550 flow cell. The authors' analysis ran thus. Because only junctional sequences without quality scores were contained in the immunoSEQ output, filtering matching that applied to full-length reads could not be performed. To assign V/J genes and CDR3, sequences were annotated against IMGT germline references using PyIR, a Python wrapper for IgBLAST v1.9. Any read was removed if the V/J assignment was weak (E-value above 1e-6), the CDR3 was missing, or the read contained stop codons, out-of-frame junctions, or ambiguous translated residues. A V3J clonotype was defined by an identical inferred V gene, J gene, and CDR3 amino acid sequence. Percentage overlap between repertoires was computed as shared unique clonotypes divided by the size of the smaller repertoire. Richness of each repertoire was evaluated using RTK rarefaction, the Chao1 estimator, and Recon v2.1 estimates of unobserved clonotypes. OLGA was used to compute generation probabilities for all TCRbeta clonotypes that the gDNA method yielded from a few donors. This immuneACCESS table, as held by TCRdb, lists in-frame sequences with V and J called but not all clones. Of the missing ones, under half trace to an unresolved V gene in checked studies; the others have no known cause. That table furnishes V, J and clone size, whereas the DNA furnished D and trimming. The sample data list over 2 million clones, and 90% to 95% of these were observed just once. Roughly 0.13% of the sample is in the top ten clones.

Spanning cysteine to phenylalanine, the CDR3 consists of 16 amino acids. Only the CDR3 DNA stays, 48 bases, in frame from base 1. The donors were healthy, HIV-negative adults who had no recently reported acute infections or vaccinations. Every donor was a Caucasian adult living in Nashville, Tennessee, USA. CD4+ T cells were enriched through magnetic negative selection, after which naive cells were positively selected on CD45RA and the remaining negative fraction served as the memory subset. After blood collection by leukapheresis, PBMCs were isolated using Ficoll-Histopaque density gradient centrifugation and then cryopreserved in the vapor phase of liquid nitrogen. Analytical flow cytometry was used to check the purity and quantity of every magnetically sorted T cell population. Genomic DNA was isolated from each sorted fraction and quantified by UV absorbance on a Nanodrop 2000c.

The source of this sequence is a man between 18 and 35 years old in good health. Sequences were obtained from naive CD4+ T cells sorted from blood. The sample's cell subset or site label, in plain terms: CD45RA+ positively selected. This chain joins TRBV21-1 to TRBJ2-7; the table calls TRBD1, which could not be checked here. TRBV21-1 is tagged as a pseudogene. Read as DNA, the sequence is TGTGCCAGCAGCCTCTCTAGAGGACAGGGGTCCTACGAGCAGTACTTC. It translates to CASSLSRGQGSYEQYF.